The sample holds one count of the clone carrying this T cell receptor (beta chain). Its target is not known. This entry belongs to a study of blood T cells in healthy people across ages. Study-wide points: It was the long-lived donors that had more naive CD4+ cells and higher diversity than aged donors. As naive T cell percentage varied, TCR beta diversity correlated strongly with it. Age advanced and TCR beta diversity per million T cells fell, roughly linearly.

Germline trimming cut 5 bases from V and 9 bases from J; bases unmatched to any gene: 5. The germline V gene encodes CDR1 SGHTA and CDR2 FQGTGA. The CDR3 is 14 amino acids. It was with a sample-barcoded 5' primer and a J-beta primer mix that a second PCR of about 7 to 12 cycles was run. TCRdb reprocessed the 5' RACE reads via MiXCR and lists one record per CDR3 protein. The sample carries around 710,000 distinct CDR3 sequences, about 40% recorded once. This chain connects TRBV7-3 to TRBJ2-1; 12 nucleotides align to TRBD2. The sequenced sample consisted of blood. The TCR originated in a woman aged 55-69 years in good health. The chain's CDR3 is CASSVGLAGSEQFF. Here the CDR3 DNA reads TGTGCCAGCAGCGTAGGACTAGCGGGAAGTGAGCAGTTCTTC. The variable domain in full, with the rest retrieved from reference TRBV7-3 and TRBJ2-1, is GAGVSQTPSNKVTEKGKYVELRCDPISGHTALYWYRQSLGQGPEFLIYFQGTGAADDSGLPNDRFFAVRPEGSVSTLKIQRTERGDSAVYLCASSVGLAGSEQFFGPGTRLTVL.